The 21 T cell receptor beta chains presented below share a single source sample, sequenced in a study of blood T cell repertoires in COVID-19. Clones were sequenced by immunoSEQ multiplex PCR, and TCRdb holds only the in-frame ones, with some missing. The sample holds about 150,000 clones, under 95% seen once. Source material: peripheral blood. The receptors were sampled from a man in his forties or fifties with acute or convalescent COVID-19.

V is TRBV6-6 and J is TRBJ2-5; TRBD2 matches 9 bases. The germline CDR1 and CDR2 sequences are MNHNY and SVGAGI (reference sequence). J was trimmed by 5 bases and V by 5 bases; bases with no gene match: 3. CDR3 length: 13 residues. CDR3 region: CASSPGLAETQYF. The CDR3 DNA reads TGTGCCAGCAGTCCCGGACTAGCGGAGACCCAGTACTTC.

The chain links TRBV3-1 (or the pseudogene TRBV3-2) to TRBJ2-2; weak D call: TRBD1 (6 bases). V was pared by 4 bases and J by 3 bases, with 12 bases between. This CDR3 is built from 15 residues. Germline V gene lookup returns CDR1 LGHDT and CDR2 YNNKEL (reference sequence). Written as DNA, the CDR3 is TGTGCCAGCAGCCCCGGGACAAGAGACACCGGGGAGCTGTTTTTT. It specifies CASSPGTRDTGELFF.

V usage is TRBV6-5 and J usage is TRBJ2-7; 7 bases are a match to TRBD2. This CDR3 is 15 amino acids long. Germline values: CDR1 MNHEY, CDR2 SVGAGI. J lost 0 bases, V lost 5 bases, and 7 bases had no gene match. The CDR3 region is CASSPVGGGSYEQYV. Here the CDR3 DNA reads TGTGCCAGCAGTCCTGTGGGCGGGGGCTCCTACGAGCAGTACGTC.

The chain employs TRBV30 and TRBJ1-2, with TRBD1 as a possible D gene (6 bases). The CDR3 runs to 12 residues. V lost 2 bases and J lost 5, with 9 bases in between. Germline-derived CDR1 and CDR2 are GTSNPN and SVGIG (reference sequence). Here the CDR3 DNA reads TGTGCCTGGAGTAAGGGGGATTATGGCTACACCTTC. This codes for CAWSKGDYGYTF.

This sequence joins TRBV18 and TRBJ2-1; 9 bases align to TRBD2. The CDR3 is 15 residues long. Trimming removed 3 bases from V and 1 base from J; junction bases left unmatched: 1. Germline V gene data show CDR1 as KGHSH and CDR2 as LQKENI. DNA of the CDR3: TGTGCCAGCTCACCGCGGGGGGGGTCCTACAATGAGCAGTTCTTC. It yields the protein CASSPRGGSYNEQFF.

The V call is TRBV19, the J call TRBJ1-2, with D maybe TRBD1 (6 bases). The CDR3 runs 16 residues. The V gene's germline CDR1 is LNHDA and CDR2 SQIVND (reference sequence). Trimming stripped 3 bases from V and 1 base from J, with 15 bases between. The CDR3 spells CASSIPGQHYNYGYTF. CDR3 nucleotides: TGTGCCAGTAGTATCCCAGGACAGCATTATAACTATGGCTACACCTTC.

The CDR3, as DNA: TGTGCCAGCAGTGACCCCAGGGGTCCCCGGTACGAGCAGTACGTC. This sequence encodes CASSDPRGPRYEQYV. This chain connects TRBV2 to TRBJ2-7; D might be TRBD1 (6 bases). Germline values: CDR1 SNHLY, CDR2 FYNNEI. CDR3 length: 15 residues. V was cut by 3 bases and J by 4 bases, with 16 bases left in between.

The V gene is TRBV2, the J gene TRBJ1-3; 7 bases align to TRBD1. Germline-derived CDR1 and CDR2 are SNHLY and FYNNEI. V gave up 5 bases and J gave up 3 bases; unmatched junction bases: 13. This CDR3 contains 17 residues. The CDR3 sequence: CASSTPQTGVSGNTIYF. CDR3 nucleotide sequence: TGTGCCAGCAGTACCCCACAAACAGGGGTTAGTGGAAACACCATATATTTT.

The chain links TRBV3-1 (or the pseudogene TRBV3-2) to TRBJ2-7, with a tentative D call TRBD1 (5 bases). CDR1 is LGHDT and CDR2 is YNNKEL in the germline V gene (reference sequence). This CDR3 is built from 13 residues. With 4 bases removed from V and 2 bases from J, the gap between germline ends came to 9 bases. The CDR3, as DNA: TGTGCCAGCAGCCGGGCGGACACCTACGAGCAGTACTTC. Residues: CASSRADTYEQYF.

The chain recombines TRBV18 with TRBJ1-2; TRBD1 is a possible D gene (6 bases). The CDR3 length is 18 residues. CDR1 is KGHSH, CDR2 LQKENI, per germline. V was shortened by 2 bases and J by 4 bases, with 23 bases between the two germline ends. The CDR3 sequence is CASSPNSRDTPPSYGYTF. CDR3 coding DNA: TGTGCCAGCTCACCAAATTCCCGGGACACCCCTCCTAGCTATGGCTACACCTTC.

The chain carries TRBV6-5 and TRBJ1-4; 8 bases are shared with TRBD1. Germline loops: CDR1 MNHEY, CDR2 SVGAGI. The CDR3 loop spans 14 amino acids. V gave up 6 bases and J gave up 4 bases; unmatched junction bases: 4. The CDR3: CASRPGQDNEKLFF. CDR3 DNA: TGTGCCAGCAGACCGGGACAGGATAATGAAAAACTGTTTTTT.

This clone was observed once. J is TRBJ2-7 and V is TRBV9, with D uncertain. V lost 3 bases to trimming and J lost 3 bases, with 10 bases between them. Germline V gene data show CDR1 as SGDLS and CDR2 as YYNGEE. The CDR3 is 13 residues long. The CDR3 loop reads CASSAGGFYEQYF. CDR3 nucleotides: TGTGCCAGCAGCGCCGGTGGTTTCTACGAGCAGTACTTC.

The chain recombines TRBV12-3 or TRBV12-4 with TRBJ2-7; 7 bases fit TRBD1. J was trimmed by 4 bases and V by 5 bases; bases with no gene match: 5. The CDR3 has 13 amino acids. The CDR3 is CASSEGQRYEQYF. The CDR3, as DNA: TGTGCCAGCAGTGAGGGACAGCGTTACGAGCAGTACTTC.

In DNA, the CDR3 is TGTGCCAGCTTCCGGGACAACTTCTCTGGAAACACCATATATTTT. Amino acids: CASFRDNFSGNTIYF. The chain recombines TRBV18 with TRBJ1-3, with D possibly TRBD1 on 6 matching bases. The length of the CDR3 is 15 residues. From germline, CDR1 is KGHSH and CDR2 LQKENI. V lost 7 bases, J lost 0 bases, and 13 bases lay in between.

V and J are TRBV11-2 and TRBJ1-1, with D uncertain. The CDR3 spans 13 residues. V lost 4 bases and J lost 0, with 6 bases in between. Germline CDR1 SGHAT, CDR2 FQNNGV. The DNA for the CDR3 is TGTGCCAGCAGCTCCGGGTTGAACACTGAAGCTTTCTTT. Translating it yields CASSSGLNTEAFF.

The CDR3 region is CAISEGVGFYGYTF. CDR3 DNA sequence: TGTGCCATCAGTGAGGGAGTCGGCTTCTATGGCTACACCTTC. The rearrangement joins TRBV10-3 to TRBJ1-2; no clear D. Germline V gives CDR1 ENHRY, CDR2 SYGVKD. This CDR3 contains 14 residues. V lost 2 bases and J lost 4, with 11 bases in between.

The V and J genes are TRBV6-6 and TRBJ2-7, with D tentatively TRBD1 (6 bases). V was cut by 5 bases and J by 3 bases, with 20 bases left in between. This CDR3 has 16 amino acids. Per the germline V gene, CDR1 is MNHNY and CDR2 is SVGAGI (reference sequence). In nucleotides, the CDR3 is TGTGCCAGCAGTCGGCTCGTGGACAGTCAATACTACGAGCAGTACTTC. It translates to CASSRLVDSQYYEQYF.

V is TRBV19 and J is TRBJ1-2, with D possibly matching TRBD1 (6 bases). This CDR3 region has 14 residues. Trimming left V 5 bases short and J 7 bases short, with 17 bases between. CDR1 LNHDA and CDR2 SQIVND come from the germline V gene (reference sequence). In DNA form, the CDR3 reads TGTGCCAGTAGTCCCAGTGCTGGGGGCATTGGCTACACCTTC. This gives the protein CASSPSAGGIGYTF.

V and J are TRBV9 and TRBJ2-5, with no clear D. Germline CDR1 is SGDLS and CDR2 is YYNGEE. The CDR3 loop spans 16 amino acids. V shed 0 bases and J shed 5 bases, with 17 bases lying between them. In nucleotides, the CDR3 is TGTGCCAGCAGCGTAGATTGGTCTCCCTTCGGGGAGACCCAGTACTTC. Translating gives CASSVDWSPFGETQYF. The full variable domain, in which reference TRBV9 and TRBJ2-5 provide the parts outside the CDR3, is DSGVTQTPKHLITATGQRVTLRCSPRSGDLSVYWYQQSLDQGLQFLIQYYNGEERAKGNILERFSAQQFPDLHSELNLSSLELGDSALYFCASSVDWSPFGETQYFGPGTRLLVL.

V usage is TRBV6-2 or TRBV6-3 and J usage is TRBJ2-7; 11 positions match TRBD2. With V trimmed by 5 bases and J by 4 bases, 4 bases remained unmatched. Germline V lookup: CDR1 MNHEY, CDR2 SVGEGT. The CDR3 has 14 amino acids. CDR3 residues: CASSLAGGGYEQYF. For the CDR3, the DNA is TGTGCCAGCAGTCTAGCGGGAGGTGGTTACGAGCAGTACTTC.

CDR3 sequence: CASSLGSRATEAFF. For the CDR3, the DNA is TGTGCCAGCAGTTTAGGATCCAGGGCGACTGAAGCTTTCTTT. The rearrangement links TRBV27 to TRBJ1-1, with D tentatively TRBD1 (5 bases). CDR1 MNHEY and CDR2 SMNVEV come from the germline V gene (reference sequence). V was trimmed by 2 bases and J by 5 bases, leaving 12 bases between them. The CDR3 is 14 residues long.